This T cell receptor beta chain was obtained from a study of control samples from healthy donors and cancer patients. A few counts support this clone. The table came from immunoSEQ multiplex PCR; TCRdb's copy has only in-frame clones and leaves some out. In the table there are about 160,000 clones, about 94% of which are singletons. The germline gives CDR1 SGHKS, CDR2 YYEKEE (reference sequence). This CDR3 contains 16 residues. With 4 bases removed from V and 0 bases from J, the gap between germline ends came to 11 bases. Specimen: blood. The receptor comes from a woman aged 40-49 years in good health. The J gene is TRBJ1-6, the V gene TRBV5-5, with D unclear. CDR3 in amino acids: CASSLDWSSYNSPLHF. The DNA of the CDR3 is TGTGCCAGCAGCCTCGACTGGAGCTCCTATAATTCACCCCTCCACTTT.